Presented here are 16 T cell receptor beta chains from one specimen sequenced in a study of cytomegalovirus exposure and HLA in healthy donors. A multiplex PCR was run with 60 Vbeta primers and 13 Jbeta primers. Clones were sequenced by immunoSEQ multiplex PCR, and TCRdb holds only the in-frame ones, with some missing. The sample has about 120,000 clones; 15% are singletons. Sequencing input: PBMCs. The receptor source for this set is a woman aged 18-29 years in good health and CMV-seronegative.

This clone was seen more than once but under ten times. This sequence joins TRBV5-1 and TRBJ2-3; 10 bases align to TRBD1. Germline-derived CDR1 and CDR2 are SGHRS and YFSETQ. The trim removed 2 bases at V and 3 bases at J, leaving 12 bases unmatched. The CDR3 is made up of 18 amino acids. The CDR3 DNA reads TGCGCCAGCAGCTTTTTAGGGATCGGGACAGGGGAGACAGATACGCAGTATTTT. Translation gives CASSFLGIGTGETDTQYF.

This clone was detected only a few times. The genes are TRBV11-2 and TRBJ2-7; 9 bases align to TRBD1. The CDR3 is 19 amino acids. Germline loops: CDR1 SGHAT, CDR2 FQNNGV. The ends lost 3 bases at V and 1 base at J; junction bases unmatched: 16. CDR3 region: CASSFFRTPGQGTSYEQYF. In nucleotides, the CDR3 is TGTGCCAGCAGCTTCTTCCGGACCCCGGGACAGGGAACGTCCTACGAGCAGTACTTC.

This clone has only a few counts. V usage is TRBV29-1 and J usage is TRBJ2-1; D may be TRBD1 (5 bases). The CDR3 totals 11 residues. V was shortened by 3 bases and J by 8 bases, with 8 bases between the two germline ends. From germline, CDR1 is SQVTM and CDR2 ANQGSEA. The CDR3 spells CSVEGRDEQFF. CDR3 DNA: TGCAGCGTTGAGGGCAGGGATGAGCAGTTCTTC.

V and J are TRBV15 and TRBJ2-7; a weak D match, TRBD1 (7 bases). The CDR3 runs to 15 residues. Germline V lookup: CDR1 LNHNV, CDR2 YYDKDF (reference sequence). V was trimmed by 0 bases and J by 3 bases, leaving 12 bases between them. CDR3 DNA sequence: TGTGCCACCAGCAGAGAGGGGGGACAGTTCTACGAGCAGTACTTC. Amino acids: CATSREGGQFYEQYF. The variable domain in full, completed from reference TRBV15 and TRBJ2-7, reads DAMVIQNPRYQVTQFGKPVTLSCSQTLNHNVMYWYQQKSSQAPKLLFHYYDKDFNNEADTPDNFQSRRPNTSFCFLDIRSPGLGDTAMYLCATSREGGQFYEQYFGPGTRLTVT.

The table lists this clone with a few counts. The J gene is TRBJ1-5, the V gene TRBV19, with a tentative D call TRBD1 (5 bases). Germline lookup yields CDR1 LNHDA and CDR2 SQIVND (reference sequence). The CDR3 loop spans 15 amino acids. Trimming shortened V by 6 bases and J by 0 bases, and 12 bases separated the two germline ends. The CDR3 DNA reads as TGTGCCAGTAGGACCAACAGGAATAGCAATCAGCCCCAGCATTTT. Translated: CASRTNRNSNQPQHF.

The J gene is TRBJ2-1, the V gene TRBV29-1, with 7 bases aligning to TRBD2. V shed 5 bases and J 8 bases; nucleotides not matched to a gene: 12. From germline, CDR1 is SQVTM and CDR2 ANQGSEA. The CDR3 sequence is 14 residues long. The CDR3 DNA reads TGCAGCGTTAGTAGGTGGGAGGGGATCTATGAGCAGTTCTTC. This sequence encodes CSVSRWEGIYEQFF.

This clone was seen more than once but under ten times. V usage is TRBV9 and J usage is TRBJ2-3; 15 bases are a match to TRBD2. J lost 3 bases, V lost 3 bases, and 5 bases had no gene match. CDR1 SGDLS and CDR2 YYNGEE come from the germline V gene. This CDR3 comprises 17 residues. This CDR3 is CASSGTSGGAFTDTQYF. CDR3 sequence (DNA): TGTGCCAGCAGCGGGACTAGCGGGGGGGCGTTTACAGATACGCAGTATTTT.

The chain joins TRBV28 to TRBJ2-3, with D perhaps TRBD2 (5 bases). This CDR3 has 14 amino acids. Germline V CDR1 and CDR2: MDHEN, SYDVKM. The V gene lost 8 bases and the J gene lost 6 bases, with 18 bases spanning the gap. The CDR3 reads CASRGPGSPDTQYF. CDR3 DNA sequence: TGTGCCAGCCGCGGGCCCGGGTCTCCCGATACGCAGTATTTT.

This clone was observed a handful of times. This chain connects TRBV7-2 to TRBJ1-2, with a weak D call TRBD1 (5 bases). Germline-derived CDR1 and CDR2 are SGHTA and FQGNSA. V lost 5 bases to trimming and J lost 4 bases, with 14 bases between them. This CDR3 comprises 14 residues. The CDR3: CASSPPAGPYGYTF. CDR3 DNA sequence: TGTGCCAGCAGCCCACCGGCAGGGCCCTATGGCTACACCTTC.

This clone was seen a few times. The V call is TRBV9, the J call TRBJ2-5; D is uncertain. Germline values: CDR1 SGDLS, CDR2 YYNGEE. The ends were cut back, 0 bases at V and 5 bases at J, with 11 bases in the middle. This CDR3 is built from 14 residues. The CDR3 DNA reads as TGTGCCAGCAGCGTAGGAAGTCTATCGGAGACCCAGTACTTC. Protein: CASSVGSLSETQYF. The full variable domain, completed using reference TRBV9 and TRBJ2-5, is DSGVTQTPKHLITATGQRVTLRCSPRSGDLSVYWYQQSLDQGLQFLIQYYNGEERAKGNILERFSAQQFPDLHSELNLSSLELGDSALYFCASSVGSLSETQYFGPGTRLLVL.

The chain links TRBV15 to TRBJ2-2; D is ambiguous. Germline-derived CDR1 and CDR2 are LNHNV and YYDKDF (reference sequence). Trimming stripped 0 bases from V and 6 bases from J, with 8 bases between. CDR3 length: 14 residues. CDR3 protein: CATSRDLGSGELFF. CDR3 nucleotide sequence: TGTGCCACCAGCAGAGATCTCGGTTCCGGGGAGCTGTTTTTT.

Comment on this clone: Additional DNA sequences in this sample encode the identical CDR3. The chain uses TRBV5-1 and TRBJ1-1; the D gene is possibly TRBD1 (5 bases). CDR1 is SGHRS, CDR2 YFSETQ, per germline. Deletions cut 3 bases from V and 1 base from J, with 10 bases between. This CDR3 region has 14 residues. The CDR3 DNA sequence: TGCGCCAGCAGCTCGCAAACAGGGAACACTGAAGCTTTCTTT. Encoded protein: CASSSQTGNTEAFF.

This clone was picked up a small number of times. This rearrangement joins TRBV2 to TRBJ1-1; D possibly corresponds to TRBD1 (6 bases). V was trimmed by 6 bases and J by 9 bases, leaving 11 bases between them. The CDR3 has 11 amino acids. From germline, CDR1 is SNHLY and CDR2 FYNNEI. The CDR3 reads CASRYREKAFF. CDR3 nucleotide sequence: TGTGCCAGCAGGTACAGGGAGAAAGCTTTCTTT.

This clone showed up just a few times. V is TRBV6-1 and J is TRBJ1-2; 12 bases are a match to TRBD1. Per germline, CDR1 MNHNS and CDR2 SASEGT. The CDR3 has 16 residues. V lost 0 bases and J lost 7; bases outside the gene matches: 6. This chain's CDR3 is CASSEALGQGALGYTF. CDR3 nucleotides: TGTGCCAGCAGTGAAGCTCTGGGACAGGGGGCGCTTGGCTACACCTTC.

The chain recombines TRBV4-1 with TRBJ2-7; 8 positions agree with TRBD2. Germline CDR1 MGHRA, CDR2 YSYEKL. Germline trimming cut 1 base from V and 5 bases from J; bases unmatched to any gene: 4. The length of the CDR3 is 14 residues. The CDR3 is CASSQVGGAHEQYF. CDR3 sequence (DNA): TGCGCCAGCAGCCAAGTCGGGGGGGCTCACGAGCAGTACTTC.

In this sample, this clone turned up many times. This chain links TRBV25-1 with TRBJ2-2, with a weak D call TRBD1 (6 bases). Per germline, CDR1 MGHDK and CDR2 SYGVNS. There are 15 residues in the CDR3. V lost 3 bases and J 3 bases, leaving 11 bases between the germline ends. Written as DNA, the CDR3 is TGTGCCAGCAGTGATGCAGGGGCAGACACCGGGGAGCTGTTTTTT. Translation: CASSDAGADTGELFF.